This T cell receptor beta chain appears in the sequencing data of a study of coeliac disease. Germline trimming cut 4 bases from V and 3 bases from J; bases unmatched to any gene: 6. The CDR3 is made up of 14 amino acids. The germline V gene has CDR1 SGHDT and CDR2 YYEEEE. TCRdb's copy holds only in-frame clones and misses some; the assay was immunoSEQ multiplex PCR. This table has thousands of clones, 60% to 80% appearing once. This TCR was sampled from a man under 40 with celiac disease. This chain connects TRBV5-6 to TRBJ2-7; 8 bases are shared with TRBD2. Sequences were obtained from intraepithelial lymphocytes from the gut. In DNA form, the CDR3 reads TGTGCCAGCAGCCCCGGGACTAGTTTCTACGAGCAGTACTTC. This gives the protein CASSPGTSFYEQYF.